The entry that follows covers one T cell receptor beta chain sequence. This entry is derived from a study of blood T cell repertoires in COVID-19. About the research overall: The cDNA or gDNA used as material had been derived from T cells, B-cell-depleted T cells, or PBMCs.

Patients in Seattle were enrolled during active infection, then followed longitudinally. Germline values: CDR1 KGHSH, CDR2 LQKENI. There are 13 residues in the CDR3. V lost 6 bases and J lost 8, with 13 bases in between. Authors' methods: Estimates of nucleated cell counts were drawn from the amplification of reference gene primers. Profiling relied on immunoSEQ multiplex PCR, and the TCRdb table lists in-frame clones only, not all of them. V and J calls and clone size are those listed in that table; D and trimming were worked out from the DNA. The table has 540,000 or so clones, 85% to 90% seen once.

The sequenced material came from peripheral blood. The genes are TRBV18 and TRBJ1-4; D perhaps matches TRBD1 (6 bases). This sequence originates from a woman in her forties or fifties with COVID-19, enrolled during active disease. This chain's CDR3 is CASSPGGGEKLFF. The CDR3 coding sequence is TGTGCCAGCTCCCCCGGGGGGGGCGAAAAACTGTTTTTT.